The rows below give T cell receptor beta chains drawn from one sample of a study of blood T cell repertoires in COVID-19. Clones were read by immunoSEQ multiplex PCR, and TCRdb kept only the in-frame ones, dropping some. The data show roughly 57,000 clones, around three quarters seen once. The material sequenced was peripheral blood. These receptors all come from a man aged 60 to 75 with acute or convalescent COVID-19. Each CDR3 is given with its conserved first and last residue. Each record gives: V gene, clone size, CDR3 length, D gene, J gene, CDR3 DNA, CDR3 protein. D genes are given only for firm matches. Size tells how often a clone was seen (once, few, many) or the class of an expanded clone, and some rows leave it out.

v_gene: TRBV7-9; abundance: .; len: 15; d_gene: .; j_gene: TRBJ1-1; CDR3nt: TGTGCCAGCAGTTACTCAGGACCCGGGAGGACTGAAGCTTTCTTT; CDR3aa: CASSYSGPGRTEAFF
v_gene: TRBV27; abundance: .; len: 16; d_gene: TRBD1; j_gene: TRBJ1-5; CDR3nt: TGTGCCAGCAGTTCCAAAGGGACAGTGATAAATCAGCCCCAGCATTTT; CDR3aa: CASSSKGTVINQPQHF
v_gene: TRBV30; abundance: few; len: 12; d_gene: .; j_gene: TRBJ2-5; CDR3nt: TGTGCCTGGAGTTTTCAGGTGGAGACCCAGTACTTC; CDR3aa: CAWSFQVETQYF
v_gene: TRBV9; abundance: .; len: 19; d_gene: TRBD2; j_gene: TRBJ2-2; CDR3nt: TGTGCCAGCAGCACACGGACTAGCGGGGGCCCCAAGGCGGCCGGGGAGCTGTTTTTT; CDR3aa: CASSTRTSGGPKAAGELFF
v_gene: TRBV9; abundance: .; len: 15; d_gene: .; j_gene: TRBJ1-3; CDR3nt: TGTGCCAGCAGCGGACCCCCGACTCAAGGAAACACCATATATTTT; CDR3aa: CASSGPPTQGNTIYF
v_gene: TRBV6-6; abundance: .; len: 18; d_gene: TRBD1; j_gene: TRBJ1-5; CDR3nt: TGTGCCAGCAGTCCCTCAGGGGGGACGACACCGGACAATCAGCCCCAGCATTTT; CDR3aa: CASSPSGGTTPDNQPQHF
v_gene: TRBV7-3; abundance: .; len: 13; d_gene: .; j_gene: TRBJ1-2; CDR3nt: TGTGCCAGCGGCCCCGGGACACAGGGCGGCTACACCTTC; CDR3aa: CASGPGTQGGYTF
v_gene: TRBV18; abundance: .; len: 15; d_gene: .; j_gene: TRBJ1-4; CDR3nt: TGTGCCAGCTCACTGAATCAGGGGTCGAACGAAAAACTGTTTTTT; CDR3aa: CASSLNQGSNEKLFF
v_gene: TRBV19; abundance: .; len: 16; d_gene: TRBD1; j_gene: TRBJ2-7; CDR3nt: TGTGCCAGTAGTATCGCCCAGGCAGGGGGCAGGTACGAGCAGTACTTC; CDR3aa: CASSIAQAGGRYEQYF
v_gene: TRBV29-1; abundance: .; len: 13; d_gene: .; j_gene: TRBJ1-1; CDR3nt: TGCAGCGCCGAGGAGGGCTCCAACACTGAAGCTTTCTTT; CDR3aa: CSAEEGSNTEAFF
v_gene: TRBV14; abundance: .; len: 14; d_gene: .; j_gene: TRBJ2-7; CDR3nt: TGTGCCAGCAGCCAAAGTACGGAGACCTACGAGCAGTACTTC; CDR3aa: CASSQSTETYEQYF
v_gene: TRBV13; abundance: once; len: 14; d_gene: TRBD1; j_gene: TRBJ1-6; CDR3nt: TGTGCCAGCAGCTTTAGGGACAGGATTTTTCCCCTCCACTTT; CDR3aa: CASSFRDRIFPLHF
v_gene: TRBV9; abundance: few; len: 12; d_gene: .; j_gene: TRBJ2-1; CDR3nt: TGTGCCAGCAGCCCGCGGTTTGGTGAGCAGTTCTTC; CDR3aa: CASSPRFGEQFF
v_gene: TRBV11-2; abundance: few; len: 13; d_gene: .; j_gene: TRBJ2-7; CDR3nt: TGTGCCAGCAGCCTAAAGGGGGCCTACGAGCAGTACTTC; CDR3aa: CASSLKGAYEQYF
v_gene: TRBV6-1; abundance: few; len: 17; d_gene: .; j_gene: TRBJ1-5; CDR3nt: TGTGCCAGCAGTGAAGCGCGGGGATCACATATTCGTCAGCCCCAGCATTTT; CDR3aa: CASSEARGSHIRQPQHF
v_gene: TRBV6-5; abundance: once; len: 14; d_gene: TRBD1; j_gene: TRBJ1-2; CDR3nt: TGTGCCAGCAGTCCGCGACAGGGGGGGTATGGCTACACCTTC; CDR3aa: CASSPRQGGYGYTF
v_gene: TRBV9; abundance: once; len: 11; d_gene: .; j_gene: TRBJ1-1; CDR3nt: TGTGCCAGCAGAAAAGGACTGGAAGCTTTCTTT; CDR3aa: CASRKGLEAFF